This T cell receptor (beta chain) was observed in a study of cytomegalovirus exposure and HLA in healthy donors. Study results and caveats: Sequences of the TCR beta chain were said to predict the HLA-A and HLA-B alleles of most subjects accurately. Common viral pathogens (according to a later analysis) appeared linked to several of the most significant clusters.

V lost 6 bases, J lost 2 bases, and 4 bases stayed unmatched. The germline V gene has CDR1 MNHNS and CDR2 SASEGT. The CDR3 contains 14 residues. Turning to this clone: The antigen is undetermined.

It was with 60 Vbeta and 13 Jbeta primers that the PCR ran. Sequenced by immunoSEQ multiplex PCR; TCRdb stores in-frame clones only, minus some. The table lists some 130,000 clones, roughly 80% of them singletons. Sequenced input: PBMCs. V is TRBV6-1 and J is TRBJ2-3, with 8 bases lining up with TRBD1. This sequence was found in a male donor in good health and CMV-seronegative. CDR3 coding DNA: TGTGCCAGCAGGCAGGGGGCGAACACAGATACGCAGTATTTT. This gives the protein CASRQGANTDTQYF.